Each of the 21 T cell receptor beta chains below was sequenced from the same sample in a study of response to subunit inactivated influenza vaccine. TCRdb re-called the RT-PCR reads through MiXCR, storing one row per CDR3 protein. The data contain just over 300,000 distinct CDR3 sequences, about a fifth of them singletons. This sample comprised PBMCs from blood, obtained about 19 months after vaccination. The origin of the receptors is a man aged 50-75 years who received an inactivated influenza vaccine.

The chain employs TRBV29-1 and TRBJ2-1; D not certain. The length of the CDR3 is 15 residues. Germline CDR1 reads SQVTM; CDR2 reads ANQGSEA. V shed 2 bases and J shed 2 bases, with 13 bases lying between them. Written as DNA, the CDR3 is TGCAGCGTTGAAACGGGCAGGTCTACCTACAATGAGCAGTTCTTC. Amino acid sequence: CSVETGRSTYNEQFF.

The chain employs TRBV11-2 and TRBJ2-3, with 8 bases matching TRBD2. This CDR3 spans 15 amino acids. Germline lookup yields CDR1 SGHAT and CDR2 FQNNGV. J gave up 5 bases and V 5 bases, and 9 bases lay outside the gene matches. The CDR3 nucleotides read TGTGCCAGCAGCCTCAGCGGACTAGCTATAGATACGCAGTATTTT. Translated: CASSLSGLAIDTQYF.

The chain is built from TRBV5-1 and TRBJ1-1; D is uncertain. CDR3 size: 13 residues. The V gene's germline CDR1 is SGHRS and CDR2 YFSETQ. V lost 1 base to trimming and J lost 0 bases, with 4 bases between them. The CDR3 nucleotides read TGCGCCAGCAGCTTGATGCTGAACACTGAAGCTTTCTTT. It codes for CASSLMLNTEAFF.

This clonotype was counted a few times. The chain employs TRBV27 and TRBJ2-5; D perhaps matches TRBD1 (5 bases). Between the trimmed V and J ends, which lost 4 bases and 4 bases, there was a span of 10 bases. The germline V gene encodes CDR1 MNHEY and CDR2 SMNVEV (reference sequence). The CDR3 consists of 13 residues. CDR3 in DNA: TGTGCCAGCAGTTCCTACGACAGAGAGACCCAGTACTTC. Translation: CASSSYDRETQYF.

At least ten counts were recorded for this clonotype. This chain connects TRBV5-1 to TRBJ2-1; D gene uncertain. The germline V gene encodes CDR1 SGHRS and CDR2 YFSETQ. The CDR3 runs 15 residues. V was cut by 0 bases and J by 4 bases, with 11 bases left in between. CDR3 region: CASSLEGHQYNEQFF. In nucleotides, the CDR3 is TGCGCCAGCAGCTTGGAAGGCCACCAGTACAATGAGCAGTTCTTC. Drawing the rest from reference TRBV5-1 and TRBJ2-1, the complete variable domain is KAGVTQTPRYLIKTRGQQVTLSCSPISGHRSVSWYQQTPGQGLQFLFEYFSETQRNKGNFPGRFSGRQFSNSRSEMNVSTLELGDSALYLCASSLEGHQYNEQFFGPGTRLTVL.

A few counts support this clonotype. V gene TRBV4-1 combines with J gene TRBJ1-4; a weak D match, TRBD1 (6 bases). This CDR3 region has 15 residues. The germline V gene encodes CDR1 MGHRA and CDR2 YSYEKL. V was cut by 1 base and J by 5 bases, with 11 bases left in between. The CDR3 reads CASSQGGGGNEKLFF. The CDR3, as DNA: TGCGCCAGCAGCCAAGGTGGGGGCGGGAATGAAAAACTGTTTTTT.

This clonotype was seen once. The rearrangement links TRBV7-2 to TRBJ2-7; 8 nucleotides align to TRBD1. This CDR3 is 15 amino acids long. V lost 1 base to trimming and J lost 4 bases; unmatched junction nucleotides: 6. CDR1 is SGHTA, CDR2 FQGNSA, per germline. CDR3 sequence: CASSLDLQGGYEQYF. CDR3 coding DNA: TGTGCCAGCAGCTTAGACCTACAGGGGGGATACGAGCAGTACTTC.

This clonotype has at least ten counts. The chain uses TRBV27 and TRBJ2-3; 7 bases line up with TRBD2. The CDR3 has 13 amino acids. Germline trimming cut 7 bases from V and 6 bases from J; bases unmatched to any gene: 7. The germline CDR1 and CDR2 sequences are MNHEY and SMNVEV (reference sequence). DNA of the CDR3: TGTGCCAGCATGGTGCAGCGGGGTGATACGCAGTATTTT. It translates to CASMVQRGDTQYF.

The V and J genes are TRBV30 and TRBJ1-2; D is perhaps TRBD1 (6 bases). The germline CDR1 and CDR2 sequences are GTSNPN and SVGIG (reference sequence). Trimming removed 4 bases at V and 3 bases at J, with 9 bases between. The CDR3 extends over 12 amino acids. The CDR3, as DNA: TGTGCCTGGACAGGGGATTACTATGGCTACACCTTC. Translation gives CAWTGDYYGYTF.

This clonotype has a handful of counts. The chain has TRBV6-2 or TRBV6-3 and TRBJ1-1; 7 bases are shared with TRBD1. This CDR3 region has 15 residues. Looked up from germline, CDR1 is MNHEY and CDR2 is SVGEGT. J lost 5 bases, V lost 6 bases, and 12 bases had no gene match. Here the CDR3 DNA reads TGTGCCAGCAGCCTCCAATCGACAGGGCTTACTGAAGCTTTCTTT. This encodes CASSLQSTGLTEAFF.

The chain joins TRBV11-2 to TRBJ2-6; D is unresolved. Germline V lookup: CDR1 SGHAT, CDR2 FQNNGV. The V gene lost 0 bases and the J gene lost 0 bases, with 6 bases spanning the gap. The CDR3 totals 16 residues. The CDR3 reads CASSLDGFSGANVLTF. CDR3 DNA: TGTGCCAGCAGCTTAGATGGGTTCTCTGGGGCCAACGTCCTGACTTTC.

The gene calls are TRBV10-1 and TRBJ2-7; 9 bases align to TRBD1. The CDR3 has 14 amino acids. Trimming cost V 0 bases and J 3 bases; bases outside gene matches: 0. CDR1 and CDR2 (germline): WNHNN, SYGVQD (reference sequence). DNA of the CDR3: TGCGCCAGCAGTGAGTCGGGACAGGGCTACGAGCAGTACTTC. Protein sequence: CASSESGQGYEQYF.

CDR3 coding DNA: TGTGCCAGCAGCTTGACGAGCGTTCTTGGAGAGCAGTACTTC. This sequence encodes CASSLTSVLGEQYF. The chain joins TRBV5-6 to TRBJ2-7; D not certain. The ends were cut back, 1 base at V and 7 bases at J, with 15 bases in the middle. The germline V gene has CDR1 SGHDT and CDR2 YYEEEE. This CDR3 is built from 14 residues.

The chain couples TRBV19 to TRBJ2-1; D gene unclear. The V gene lost 3 bases and the J gene lost 0 bases, with 12 bases spanning the gap. From germline, CDR1 is LNHDA and CDR2 SQIVND (reference sequence). The CDR3 covers 16 residues. As DNA, the CDR3 is TGTGCCAGTAGTATCCCCGCTATGAGCTCCTACAATGAGCAGTTCTTC. Translated, it gives CASSIPAMSSYNEQFF.

This clonotype showed up just a few times. The chain combines TRBV19 with TRBJ1-5, with 7 positions matching TRBD1. From germline, CDR1 is LNHDA and CDR2 SQIVND (reference sequence). This CDR3 has 13 amino acids. Losses at the gene ends were 6 bases for V and 6 bases for J; bases not matched to a gene: 5. In DNA, the CDR3 is TGTGCCAGTAGAGACAGGGCACTTCAGCCCCAGCATTTT. Translation: CASRDRALQPQHF.

This chain links TRBV10-3 with TRBJ2-3; 14 bases fit TRBD2. Losses at the gene ends were 10 bases for V and 0 bases for J; bases not matched to a gene: 9. The germline V gene has CDR1 ENHRY and CDR2 SYGVKD. CDR3 length equals 17 residues. The CDR3 bases are TGTGCCACGTTGGGGACTAGCGGGGGACCAAGCACAGATACGCAGTATTTT. This codes for CATLGTSGGPSTDTQYF.

This sequence joins TRBV27 and TRBJ2-5, with 10 nucleotides matching TRBD2. The CDR3 is 16 amino acids. The germline V gene encodes CDR1 MNHEY and CDR2 SMNVEV (reference sequence). The junction had 6 bases not matched to a gene; V was cut back by 4 bases and J by 1 base. Here the CDR3 DNA reads TGTGCCAGCAGTTCAGAATTAGCGGGGGGCCAAGAGACCCAGTACTTC. Translation gives CASSSELAGGQETQYF.

The chain combines TRBV12-3 or TRBV12-4 with TRBJ2-7, with D possibly TRBD1 on 5 matching bases. The CDR3 contains 14 residues. The ends were cut back, 4 bases at V and 0 bases at J, with 10 bases in the middle. The CDR3 coding sequence is TGTGCCAGCAGTTCCAGGGTGCTCTCCTACGAGCAGTACTTC. Translation gives CASSSRVLSYEQYF.

This clonotype was picked up a small number of times. The genes are TRBV20-1 and TRBJ1-1, with a possible D match to TRBD1 (5 bases). Trimming pared 1 base from V and 0 bases from J, leaving 9 bases between. The CDR3 is 14 residues long. Germline CDR1 reads DFQATT; CDR2 reads SNEGSKA (reference sequence). The CDR3 region is CSARVAGLNTEAFF. For the CDR3, the DNA is TGCAGTGCTAGAGTGGCAGGGCTGAACACTGAAGCTTTCTTT.

This clonotype was detected only a few times. The chain joins TRBV20-1 to TRBJ2-2, with D uncertain. Germline loops: CDR1 DFQATT, CDR2 SNEGSKA (reference sequence). The CDR3 runs 13 residues. V was shortened by 6 bases and J by 6 bases, with 14 bases between the two germline ends. In DNA form, the CDR3 reads TGCAGTGCCCCGTTTCGCCCCTCCGGGGAGCTGTTTTTT. Its translation is CSAPFRPSGELFF.

This clonotype has at least ten counts. The chain couples TRBV12-3 or TRBV12-4 to TRBJ1-5; a possible D gene is TRBD1 (5 bases). The CDR3 has 13 residues. The V and J ends lost 7 bases and 3 bases respectively, with 10 bases between them. CDR3 sequence reads: CASTLGANQPQHF. For the CDR3, the DNA is TGTGCCAGCACCCTTGGGGCCAATCAGCCCCAGCATTTT.